This T cell receptor (beta chain) was obtained from a study of regulatory T cells in long-lasting Graves disease. Overall study: Patients newly diagnosed with Graves' had been on antithyroid drugs for under 3 months. Findings and limits, study-wide: Fewer public clonotypes were shared by new patients (roughly 910) than by persistent patients (2,741).

This clonotype was recorded at least ten times. Its matching antigen is unknown. The CDR3 covers 14 residues. Germline CDR1 MNHEY, CDR2 SMNVEV (reference sequence). With 2 bases removed from V and 0 bases from J, the gap between germline ends came to 5 bases. Specified time point: newly diagnosed GD, antithyroid drugs for less than 3 months. RNA from PBMCs was the source of the TCR library. Arm-PCR of CDR3 regions and iRepertoire HTBI primers were used to build TCR beta libraries. TCRdb passed the multiplex PCR reads through MiXCR, listing each CDR3 protein once. The sample lists 520,000 or so distinct CDR3 sequences; about 11% were seen once. This same sample was also taken into another study, of T cells in Graves' hyperthyroidism and ophthalmopathy. That report notes: First-round RT-PCR targeting the TCR CDR3 was performed with the HTBI primer set.

This receptor was identified in a woman in her twenties or thirties with Graves disease. V gene TRBV27 combines with J gene TRBJ1-5; D remains unclear. This sample comprised peripheral blood mononuclear cells (PBMCs), obtained at new diagnosis, from a patient treated with antithyroid drugs. In DNA form, the CDR3 reads TGTGCCAGCAGTTTAGGATATAGCAATCAGCCCCAGCATTTT. Amino acid sequence: CASSLGYSNQPQHF.